Presented here are 10 T cell receptor beta chains from one specimen sequenced in a study of blood T cell repertoires in COVID-19. Profiling relied on immunoSEQ multiplex PCR, and the TCRdb table lists in-frame clones only, not all of them. The repertoire includes more than 200,000 clones, around nine tenths of them detected once, and approximately 1.3% sits in the top ten. Sequenced input: peripheral blood. The origin of the receptors is an elderly man with acute or convalescent COVID-19.

The chain links TRBV3-1 (or the pseudogene TRBV3-2) to TRBJ2-7; TRBD2 matches at 12 bases. The germline V gene has CDR1 LGHDT and CDR2 YNNKEL (reference sequence). The CDR3 has 15 amino acids. J gave up 9 bases and V 0 bases, and 6 bases lay outside the gene matches. CDR3 residues: CASSQDQASGRGQYF. As DNA, the CDR3 is TGTGCCAGCAGCCAAGATCAGGCTAGCGGGAGGGGGCAGTACTTC.

V usage is TRBV11-2 and J usage is TRBJ1-2; D is unresolved. V lost 2 bases to trimming and J lost 6 bases, with 13 bases between them. The germline gives CDR1 SGHAT, CDR2 FQNNGV. This CDR3 spans 14 amino acids. The chain's CDR3 is CASSLQPEVHGYTF. Here the CDR3 DNA reads TGTGCCAGCAGCTTACAGCCGGAGGTCCATGGCTACACCTTC.

The V gene is TRBV21-1, the J gene TRBJ1-6. TRBV21-1 corresponds to a pseudogene. The CDR3 loop spans 16 amino acids. Here the CDR3 reads CARNHKPSSYNSPLHF. The CDR3 coding sequence is TGTGCCAGGAATCACAAACCTAGCTCCTATAATTCACCCCTCCACTTT.

The chain joins TRBV5-1 to TRBJ2-7, with TRBD1 identical over 7 bases. CDR1 SGHRS and CDR2 YFSETQ come from the germline V gene. J lost 3 bases, V lost 3 bases, and 9 bases had no gene match. CDR3 length: 15 residues. CDR3 loop: CASSWGQSGDYEQYF. Written as DNA, the CDR3 is TGCGCCAGCAGCTGGGGACAGTCCGGCGACTACGAGCAGTACTTC.

The chain carries TRBV5-6 and TRBJ1-2; D is possibly TRBD1 (6 bases). The germline V and J ends were trimmed by 0 bases and 2 bases, with 11 bases remaining between them. CDR1 is SGHDT and CDR2 is YYEEEE in the germline V gene. This CDR3 comprises 15 residues. Here the CDR3 DNA reads TGTGCCAGCAGCTTGGGCGCAGGGGCAAACTATGGCTACACCTTC. It yields the protein CASSLGAGANYGYTF.

The table lists this clone with a few counts. This chain links TRBV10-3 with TRBJ1-5; no reliable D call. Trimming removed 3 bases from V and 3 bases from J, with 9 bases in between. Germline lookup yields CDR1 ENHRY and CDR2 SYGVKD. This CDR3 contains 14 residues. The DNA of the CDR3 is TGTGCCATCAGTGACCCGGGAGCCAATCAGCCCCAGCATTTT. This encodes CAISDPGANQPQHF.

This sequence joins TRBV11-1 and TRBJ2-1; maybe TRBD1 (5 bases). V shed 2 bases and J shed 7 bases, with 12 bases lying between them. Germline lookup yields CDR1 SGHAT and CDR2 FQDESV (reference sequence). The CDR3 extends over 14 amino acids. The DNA for the CDR3 is TGTGCCAGCAGCTTACAGCAGGGCAATAATGAGCAGTTCTTC. This sequence encodes CASSLQQGNNEQFF.

The V and J genes are TRBV7-8 and TRBJ2-4; TRBD1 aligns across 9 bases. The trim removed 5 bases at V and 1 base at J, leaving 6 bases unmatched. Germline V gives CDR1 SGHVS, CDR2 FQNEAQ. CDR3 length: 16 residues. DNA of the CDR3: TGTGCCAGCAGCACGAGGACAGGGGAGGCCAAAAACATTCAGTACTTC. This sequence encodes CASSTRTGEAKNIQYF.

The chain combines TRBV7-9 with TRBJ2-5, with D possibly being TRBD2 (5 bases). This CDR3 is built from 16 residues. V lost 1 base to trimming and J lost 7 bases, with 19 bases between them. Germline V gene sequence: CDR1 SEHNR, CDR2 FQNEAQ (reference sequence). The CDR3 bases are TGTGCCAGCAGCTTAGTGGGTGGTTACCCCCGGGGGACCCAGTACTTC. This gives the protein CASSLVGGYPRGTQYF.

This chain links TRBV5-1 with TRBJ2-7, with D maybe TRBD2 (6 bases). The CDR3 is made up of 16 amino acids. Looked up from germline, CDR1 is SGHRS and CDR2 is YFSETQ. The germline V and J ends were trimmed by 4 bases and 5 bases, with 22 bases remaining between them. CDR3 loop: CASSPDGRSWENEQYF. Here the CDR3 DNA reads TGCGCCAGCAGCCCCGATGGGAGGTCCTGGGAGAACGAGCAGTACTTC.